The 22 T cell receptor beta chains presented below share a single source sample, sequenced in a study of cytomegalovirus exposure and HLA in healthy donors. Assay: immunoSEQ multiplex PCR; the TCRdb copy retains only in-frame clones and omits some. The table has approximately 120,000 clones, approximately 91% seen once; the top ten hold about 2%. Sequenced: PBMCs. These TCRs come from a woman between 18 and 29 years old in good health and CMV-seronegative.

This sequence joins TRBV11-1 and TRBJ1-1, with 8 bases identical to TRBD1. The CDR3 runs to 15 residues. Trimming at V came to 2 bases and at J to 7 bases, leaving 9 bases not matched to a gene. CDR1 SGHAT and CDR2 FQDESV come from the germline V gene (reference sequence). Here the CDR3 DNA reads TGTGCCAGCAGCTTATATACTAGGACAGGGAGTGAAGCTTTCTTT. The encoded protein is CASSLYTRTGSEAFF.

In the case of this clone: One end of the junction varies from germline; a read error may be responsible. The CDR3 spells CASTQNPNYGYTF. The CDR3 bases are TGTGCCAGCACCCAAAATCCTAACTATGGCTACACCTTT. The rearrangement joins TRBV5-4 to TRBJ1-2; no firm D call. CDR3 size: 13 residues. Germline values: CDR1 SGHNT, CDR2 YYREEE (reference sequence).

This clone was picked up one time. The CDR3 here is CASSIAGSNLYNEQFF. The CDR3 nucleotides read TGTGCCAGTAGTATTGCAGGGTCCAATCTCTACAATGAGCAGTTCTTC. The rearrangement joins TRBV19 to TRBJ2-1, with D perhaps matching TRBD1 (5 bases). The CDR3 runs to 16 residues. Trimming took 3 bases from V and 3 from J, leaving 15 bases between them. The germline V gene has CDR1 LNHDA and CDR2 SQIVND (reference sequence). Full variable domain (outside the CDR3, taken from reference TRBV19 and TRBJ2-1): DGGITQSPKYLFRKEGQNVTLSCEQNLNHDAMYWYRQDPGQGLRLIYYSQIVNDFQKGDIAEGYSVSREKKESFPLTVTSAQKNPTAFYLCASSIAGSNLYNEQFFGPGTRLTVL.

This chain links TRBV27 with TRBJ2-5; TRBD2 aligns across 7 bases. CDR1 MNHEY and CDR2 SMNVEV come from the germline V gene (reference sequence). Unmatched junction bases numbered 8, after V lost 7 bases and J lost 0 bases. This CDR3 has 15 amino acids. CDR3: CASKDSRENQETQYF. DNA for the CDR3: TGTGCCAGCAAAGACTCGCGGGAGAACCAAGAGACCCAGTACTTC.

The rearrangement links TRBV2 to TRBJ2-1; 11 nucleotides agree with TRBD2. The germline V gene encodes CDR1 SNHLY and CDR2 FYNNEI. CDR3 size: 14 residues. V dropped 5 bases and J dropped 7; count of bases not matched to a gene: 4. CDR3 sequence: CASSLSGGANEQFF. Here the CDR3 DNA reads TGTGCCAGCAGTCTTAGCGGGGGGGCAAATGAGCAGTTCTTC.

The chain links TRBV30 to TRBJ2-3; D gene ambiguous. The ends were cut back, 5 bases at V and 0 bases at J, with 18 bases in the middle. Germline V gene data show CDR1 as GTSNPN and CDR2 as SVGIG (reference sequence). This CDR3 has 16 amino acids. This CDR3 reads CAWGGRHSRSTDTQYF. CDR3 nucleotides: TGTGCCTGGGGTGGCCGACACAGCCGGAGCACAGATACGCAGTATTTT.

The J gene is TRBJ2-7, the V gene TRBV29-1, with 9 bases lining up with TRBD1. Germline V CDR1 and CDR2: SQVTM, ANQGSEA. The CDR3 has 13 amino acids. V trimming: 3 bases; J trimming: 6 bases; junction bases outside the gene matches: 6. The CDR3 region has the DNA TGCAGCGTTGATGTTGGGACAGGGAGCGAGCAGTACTTC. Amino acids: CSVDVGTGSEQYF.

The gene calls are TRBV1 and TRBJ2-3; the DNA was not compared with TRBD2, the D call given in the table. TRBV1 is listed as a pseudogene. The CDR3 sequence is 17 residues long. The CDR3 DNA follows: TGCACCAGCAGCCAAGAGGGGGGGTGCGGACCCACAGATACGCAGTATTTT. This sequence encodes CTSSQEGGCGPTDTQYF.

This chain links TRBV19 with TRBJ1-2, with D tentatively TRBD1 (5 bases). The V end was cut by 4 bases, the J end by 4 bases, with 10 bases between. Germline CDR1 LNHDA, CDR2 SQIVND (reference sequence). This CDR3 contains 13 residues. CDR3 DNA: TGTGCCAGTAGTACGGGGGTCTCCTATGGCTACACCTTC. Translating gives CASSTGVSYGYTF.

The chain employs TRBV4-1 and TRBJ2-5; TRBD1 aligns across 7 bases. The CDR3 length is 15 residues. Germline V CDR1 and CDR2: MGHRA, YSYEKL. The V and J ends lost 2 bases and 0 bases, in that order; junction bases with no gene match: 3. The CDR3 is CASSQPTGNQETQYF. Written as DNA, the CDR3 is TGCGCCAGCAGCCAACCGACAGGGAACCAAGAGACCCAGTACTTC.

V and J are TRBV5-6 and TRBJ2-7; TRBD2 matches at 9 bases. The CDR3 is made up of 14 amino acids. After removal of 2 bases from V and 2 bases from J, the junction contained 2 bases not matched to a gene. Germline CDR1 reads SGHDT; CDR2 reads YYEEEE. CDR3 sequence: CASSLAGGTYEQYF. CDR3 nucleotides: TGTGCCAGCAGCTTAGCGGGGGGTACCTACGAGCAGTACTTC.

This clone appeared a single time. The V and J genes are TRBV7-2 and TRBJ1-1; maybe TRBD1 (6 bases). The CDR3 length is 12 residues. V was cut by 6 bases and J by 6 bases, with 11 bases left in between. Looked up from germline, CDR1 is SGHTA and CDR2 is FQGNSA. DNA of the CDR3: TGTGCCAGCAGAGGGGGGGGCCCTGAAGCTTTCTTT. Protein: CASRGGGPEAFF.

This clone was observed at least ten times. V usage is TRBV7-8 and J usage is TRBJ2-7; 9 bases map to TRBD2. Looked up from germline, CDR1 is SGHVS and CDR2 is FQNEAQ. The CDR3 sequence is 13 residues long. The ends lost 5 bases at V and 12 bases at J; junction bases unmatched: 11. The CDR3 DNA follows: TGTGCCAGCAGCCTCCTCTCGTCTAGCGGGGTGTACTTC. It is translated as CASSLLSSSGVYF.

The chain couples TRBV19 to TRBJ2-7; no clear D gene. V dropped 3 bases and J dropped 2 bases, with 14 bases sitting between them. From germline, CDR1 is LNHDA and CDR2 SQIVND (reference sequence). CDR3 length: 15 amino acids. Written as DNA, the CDR3 is TGTGCCAGTAGTATCCGAACAGTTGACGCCTACGAGCAGTACTTC. Translation gives CASSIRTVDAYEQYF.

The sample holds one count of this clone. The V gene is TRBV28, the J gene TRBJ1-2; 8 bases align to TRBD1. With V trimmed by 5 bases and J by 3 bases, 8 bases remained unmatched. This CDR3 comprises 15 residues. Germline V gene lookup returns CDR1 MDHEN and CDR2 SYDVKM. The CDR3: CASSLRTGSYYGYTF. The CDR3 coding sequence is TGTGCCAGCAGTCTAAGGACAGGGTCATACTATGGCTACACCTTC.

The chain joins TRBV5-1 to TRBJ2-7, with TRBD1 identical over 7 bases. V shed 4 bases, J shed 3 bases, and the junction held 7 bases outside the gene matches. Germline V CDR1 and CDR2: SGHRS, YFSETQ. The CDR3 is made up of 14 amino acids. The CDR3 sequence is CASSPDRVLYEQYF. CDR3 coding DNA: TGCGCCAGCAGCCCCGACAGGGTCCTCTACGAGCAGTACTTC.

The V call is TRBV2, the J call TRBJ2-7; 7 bases are a match to TRBD2. This CDR3 spans 14 amino acids. Per the germline V gene, CDR1 is SNHLY and CDR2 is FYNNEI. Losses at the gene ends were 5 bases for V and 4 bases for J; bases not matched to a gene: 8. CDR3 residues: CASSRGGRQYEQYF. CDR3 sequence (DNA): TGTGCCAGCAGTCGGGGCGGGAGACAGTACGAGCAGTACTTC.

This chain uses TRBV6-5 with TRBJ1-4; D not resolved. Germline CDR1 reads MNHEY; CDR2 reads SVGAGI. This CDR3 comprises 11 residues. Trimming stripped 8 bases from V and 8 bases from J, with 9 bases between. This CDR3 is CASGFGEKLFF. In nucleotides, the CDR3 is TGTGCCAGCGGGTTCGGGGAAAAACTGTTTTTT.

The V call is TRBV7-2, the J call TRBJ1-1; a weak D match, TRBD1 (6 bases). The V gene lost 5 bases and the J gene lost 4 bases, with 14 bases spanning the gap. The CDR3 sequence is 14 residues long. Germline-derived CDR1 and CDR2 are SGHTA and FQGNSA. In DNA, the CDR3 is TGTGCCAGCAGCCCCAGACAGGTGGGCACTGAAGCTTTCTTT. Amino acid sequence: CASSPRQVGTEAFF.

The rearrangement uses TRBV28 and TRBJ1-1, with D tentatively TRBD1 (6 bases). V lost 6 bases to trimming and J lost 4 bases, with 15 bases between them. Germline V gene sequence: CDR1 MDHEN, CDR2 SYDVKM. This CDR3 spans 14 amino acids. The CDR3 reads CASSLMTGGTEAFF. The DNA of the CDR3 is TGTGCCAGCAGCTTGATGACAGGTGGCACTGAAGCTTTCTTT.

The genes are TRBV10-3 and TRBJ1-5; no definite D call. Per germline, CDR1 ENHRY and CDR2 SYGVKD. The CDR3 extends over 13 amino acids. V gave up 3 bases and J gave up 5 bases, with 8 bases separating them. CDR3 protein: CAISEVPDQPQHF. CDR3 coding DNA: TGTGCCATCAGTGAAGTCCCAGATCAGCCCCAGCATTTT.

The V call is TRBV4-3, the J call TRBJ2-5, with 8 bases identical to TRBD1. CDR1 and CDR2 (germline): LGHNA, YSLEER. V trimming: 2 bases; J trimming: 5 bases; junction bases outside the gene matches: 7. The CDR3 spans 15 residues. The CDR3 DNA is TGCGCCAGCAGCCAATACCACAGGGGGGATGAGACCCAGTACTTC. This sequence encodes CASSQYHRGDETQYF.